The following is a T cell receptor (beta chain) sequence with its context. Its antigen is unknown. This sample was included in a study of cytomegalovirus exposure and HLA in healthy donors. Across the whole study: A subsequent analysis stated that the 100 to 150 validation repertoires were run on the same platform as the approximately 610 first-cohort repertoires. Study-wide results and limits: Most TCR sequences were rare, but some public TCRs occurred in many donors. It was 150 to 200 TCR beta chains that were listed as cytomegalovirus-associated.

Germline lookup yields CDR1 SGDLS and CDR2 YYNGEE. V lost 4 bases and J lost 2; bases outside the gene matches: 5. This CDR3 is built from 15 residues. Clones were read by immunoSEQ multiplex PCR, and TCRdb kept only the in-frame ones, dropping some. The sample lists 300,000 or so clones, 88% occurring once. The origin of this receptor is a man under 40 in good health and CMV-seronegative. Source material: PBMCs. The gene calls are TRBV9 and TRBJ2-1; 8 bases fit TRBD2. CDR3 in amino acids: CASSPSGGTYNEQFF. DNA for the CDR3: TGTGCCAGCAGCCCGAGCGGGGGAACCTACAATGAGCAGTTCTTC. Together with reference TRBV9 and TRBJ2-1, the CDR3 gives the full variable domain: DSGVTQTPKHLITATGQRVTLRCSPRSGDLSVYWYQQSLDQGLQFLIQYYNGEERAKGNILERFSAQQFPDLHSELNLSSLELGDSALYFCASSPSGGTYNEQFFGPGTRLTVL.